A single sample is the source of the 27 T cell receptor beta chains below, sequenced in a study of cytomegalovirus exposure and HLA in healthy donors. 13 Jbeta primers and 60 Vbeta primers were used for the PCR. Using immunoSEQ multiplex PCR, the repertoire was profiled, and TCRdb retains in-frame clones only, with some absent. This table holds about 140,000 clones, under 85% found once. Sample: PBMCs. The receptor set was obtained from a man between 18 and 29 years old in good health and CMV-seronegative.

This clone was seen only a few times. The chain employs TRBV29-1 and TRBJ2-3; 7 bases are shared with TRBD2. This CDR3 has 14 residues. Germline-derived CDR1 and CDR2 are SQVTM and ANQGSEA. V lost 4 bases and J lost 8; bases outside the gene matches: 12. The CDR3 here is CSVVPPTSIGTQYF. The DNA for the CDR3 is TGCAGCGTTGTCCCCCCGACTAGCATCGGTACGCAGTATTTT.

The chain employs TRBV4-2 and TRBJ1-2, with D perhaps TRBD1 (6 bases). There are 15 residues in the CDR3. Germline CDR1 reads LGHNA; CDR2 reads YNFKEQ. Trimming stripped 0 bases from V and 4 bases from J, with 12 bases between. CDR3: CASSQEGGNGYGYTF. The CDR3 DNA is TGTGCCAGCAGCCAAGAAGGGGGTAACGGCTATGGCTACACCTTC.

The rearrangement uses TRBV7-9 and TRBJ2-2; 8 nucleotides match TRBD2. The CDR3 is 17 amino acids. Trimming took 5 bases from V and 0 from J; bases not matched to a gene: 8. CDR1 is SEHNR, CDR2 FQNEAQ, per germline (reference sequence). This CDR3 is CASSLLGRAPNTGELFF. In DNA, the CDR3 is TGTGCCAGCAGCCTCCTCGGGAGGGCCCCGAACACCGGGGAGCTGTTTTTT.

The rearrangement links TRBV7-9 to TRBJ1-6, with 7 bases identical to TRBD1. The V and J ends lost 7 bases and 8 bases, in that order; junction bases with no gene match: 8. The CDR3 consists of 14 residues. Germline-derived CDR1 and CDR2 are SEHNR and FQNEAQ (reference sequence). The CDR3 bases are TGTGCCAGCATAACGACAGGGTCGGATTCACCCCTCCACTTT. This codes for CASITTGSDSPLHF.

The chain employs TRBV15 and TRBJ2-7, with D maybe TRBD1 (6 bases). Trimming took off 4 bases at V and 2 bases at J, with 15 bases between the two ends. CDR1 and CDR2 (germline): LNHNV, YYDKDF (reference sequence). This CDR3 is built from 15 residues. The CDR3 is CATSNHGQKAYEQYF. The CDR3 DNA sequence: TGTGCCACCAGCAACCACGGACAGAAAGCCTACGAGCAGTACTTC.

The table lists this clone with a count of one. The CDR3 loop is CASSLESTLTGPYSNQPQHF. CDR3 coding DNA: TGTGCCAGCAGCTTAGAGTCCACTCTTACAGGACCCTATAGCAATCAGCCCCAGCATTTT. This chain connects TRBV7-8 to TRBJ1-5; possible D gene TRBD1, 5 bases. The V and J ends lost 1 base and 0 bases respectively, with 22 bases between them. The CDR3 covers 20 residues. Germline-derived CDR1 and CDR2 are SGHVS and FQNEAQ.

This chain connects TRBV15 to TRBJ1-2; tentative D call: TRBD1 (5 bases). Per the germline V gene, CDR1 is LNHNV and CDR2 is YYDKDF (reference sequence). This CDR3 has 19 residues. Trimming pared 5 bases from V and 1 base from J, leaving 26 bases between. CDR3 residues: CATSSLLEGRTKINYGYTF. As DNA, the CDR3 is TGTGCCACCAGCTCCCTCTTGGAGGGGCGGACAAAAATTAACTATGGCTACACCTTC.

This clone was counted a single time. The chain employs TRBV27 and TRBJ2-3, with TRBD2 identical over 7 bases. The junction had 8 bases not matched to a gene; V was cut back by 6 bases and J by 5 bases. Germline V gene sequence: CDR1 MNHEY, CDR2 SMNVEV (reference sequence). CDR3 length: 14 residues. The CDR3 DNA is TGTGCCAGCAGAACCAGCGGGGTTCGAGATACGCAGTATTTT. Residues: CASRTSGVRDTQYF.

To note about this clone: Other DNA sequences in the sample encode the same CDR3. CDR3 residues: CASSLDRNTEAFF. CDR3 DNA sequence: TGTGCCAGCAGTCTCGACAGAAACACTGAAGCTTTCTTT. This chain joins TRBV2 and TRBJ1-1; a possible D gene is TRBD1 (5 bases). Germline V gene lookup returns CDR1 SNHLY and CDR2 FYNNEI. The CDR3 has 13 amino acids. V was clipped by 5 bases and J by 2 bases, with 9 bases between them.

The rearrangement uses TRBV7-2 and TRBJ2-5, with 7 nucleotides matching TRBD1. V shed 6 bases, J shed 5 bases, and the junction held 9 bases outside the gene matches. This CDR3 spans 14 amino acids. Germline CDR1 SGHTA, CDR2 FQGNSA. CDR3 loop: CASRSSRGRETQYF. CDR3 bases: TGTGCCAGCAGGTCTTCAAGGGGGCGTGAGACCCAGTACTTC.

This clone came up once. The J gene is TRBJ1-3, the V gene TRBV6-6; no firm D call. The CDR3 sequence is 16 residues long. The V end was cut by 6 bases, the J end by 3 bases, with 18 bases between. Germline loops: CDR1 MNHNY, CDR2 SVGAGI (reference sequence). The CDR3: CASSTRSTGSGNTIYF. For the CDR3, the DNA is TGTGCCAGCAGCACAAGGAGTACCGGGAGTGGAAACACCATATATTTT.

This clone was counted a single time. The V call is TRBV6-1, the J call TRBJ1-2; the match to TRBD1 covers 8 bases. The CDR3 is 13 amino acids. Germline CDR1 is MNHNS and CDR2 is SASEGT. The J segment lost 4 bases and the V segment lost 7 bases, leaving 5 bases of the junction unmatched. CDR3 nucleotide sequence: TGTGCCAGCACCCAGGGGGCTAGCTATGGCTACACCTTC. This translates into CASTQGASYGYTF.

The chain recombines TRBV29-1 with TRBJ2-3; 9 bases are a match to TRBD1. Germline CDR1 and CDR2: SQVTM and ANQGSEA. This CDR3 region has 14 residues. Germline trimming cut 7 bases from V and 1 base from J; bases unmatched to any gene: 6. The CDR3 nucleotides read TGCAGCGGGACGACAGGGGGTGGCACAGATACGCAGTATTTT. Amino acid sequence: CSGTTGGGTDTQYF.

This chain links TRBV4-3 with TRBJ2-1; 7 nucleotides line up with TRBD1. V lost 4 bases to trimming and J lost 3 bases; unmatched junction nucleotides: 9. Germline loops: CDR1 LGHNA, CDR2 YSLEER. The CDR3 loop spans 16 amino acids. The CDR3 sequence: CASSPRQGFNYNEQFF. CDR3 nucleotides: TGCGCCAGCAGCCCTCGACAGGGTTTTAACTACAATGAGCAGTTCTTC.

This clone was observed a few times. V gene TRBV7-8 combines with J gene TRBJ2-5; 9 bases align to TRBD1. CDR1 is SGHVS and CDR2 is FQNEAQ in the germline V gene. Trimming cost V 3 bases and J 2 bases; bases outside gene matches: 4. CDR3 length: 15 residues. In nucleotides, the CDR3 is TGTGCCAGCAGCTTGGGACAGGGAAAACAAGAGACCCAGTACTTC. Protein: CASSLGQGKQETQYF.

This clone has just a few counts. The rearrangement links TRBV27 to TRBJ1-4, with TRBD1 as a possible D gene (5 bases). The V and J ends lost 8 bases and 8 bases respectively, with 24 bases between them. The CDR3 contains 16 residues. Germline V lookup: CDR1 MNHEY, CDR2 SMNVEV (reference sequence). For the CDR3, the DNA is TGTGCCAGCTCTCTCACACCGGGGGTAGGGGTCGAAAAACTGTTTTTT. It specifies CASSLTPGVGVEKLFF.

This clone was counted between two and nine times. V usage is TRBV10-3 and J usage is TRBJ1-1; D perhaps matches TRBD1 (5 bases). CDR1 and CDR2 (germline): ENHRY, SYGVKD. V lost 11 bases and J lost 4, with 14 bases in between. This CDR3 contains 12 residues. The CDR3 sequence: CASTGSGTEAFF. CDR3 DNA: TGTGCCTCCACAGGTTCGGGCACTGAAGCTTTCTTT.

V gene TRBV5-1 combines with J gene TRBJ1-4; D is ambiguous. CDR3 length: 14 residues. Trimming pared 3 bases from V and 3 bases from J, leaving 9 bases between. Germline V gene sequence: CDR1 SGHRS, CDR2 YFSETQ. For the CDR3, the DNA is TGCGCCAGCAGCTCGGGTGTGGCTAATGAAAAACTGTTTTTT. Translated, it gives CASSSGVANEKLFF.

The chain has TRBV2 and TRBJ1-1, with 7 bases that match TRBD1. The germline CDR1 and CDR2 sequences are SNHLY and FYNNEI. The CDR3 sequence is 16 residues long. The V segment lost 6 bases and the J segment 4 bases; nucleotides outside the gene matches: 14. CDR3: CASSQPQGRGPTEAFF. CDR3 in DNA: TGTGCCAGCAGCCAACCCCAAGGAAGGGGGCCCACTGAAGCTTTCTTT.

The chain employs TRBV6-1 and TRBJ2-7, with D hard to call. The length of the CDR3 is 13 residues. With 7 bases removed from V and 2 bases from J, the gap between germline ends came to 12 bases. Germline CDR1 MNHNS, CDR2 SASEGT. CDR3 loop: CASTAYQAYEQYF. Here the CDR3 DNA reads TGTGCCAGCACTGCCTACCAAGCCTACGAGCAGTACTTC.

The CDR3, as DNA: TGTGCCAGCAGTTACGATCGGGGTCAGTCCTACAATGAGCAGTTCTTC. Encoded protein: CASSYDRGQSYNEQFF. The chain has TRBV7-2 and TRBJ2-1; weak D call: TRBD2 (5 bases). V was trimmed by 6 bases and J by 1 base, leaving 16 bases between them. CDR3 size: 16 residues. Looked up from germline, CDR1 is SGHTA and CDR2 is FQGNSA.

The chain has TRBV5-4 and TRBJ2-2; D may be TRBD2 (6 bases). From germline, CDR1 is SGHNT and CDR2 YYREEE (reference sequence). V was pared by 1 base and J by 0 bases, with 13 bases between. The CDR3 loop spans 17 amino acids. In DNA, the CDR3 is TGTGCCAGCAGCTTGCGTCGTGGCGGGGCGAACACCGGGGAGCTGTTTTTT. Its translation: CASSLRRGGANTGELFF.

V gene TRBV6-1 combines with J gene TRBJ1-1, with 7 bases fitting TRBD1. CDR1 is MNHNS and CDR2 is SASEGT in the germline V gene. This CDR3 has 14 residues. The junction had 9 bases not matched to a gene; V was cut back by 6 bases and J by 5 bases. The CDR3 protein is CASRFRGAETEAFF. CDR3 bases: TGTGCCAGCAGGTTCAGGGGGGCGGAGACTGAAGCTTTCTTT.

The chain combines TRBV11-2 with TRBJ1-1; 7 nucleotides align to TRBD1. The V and J ends lost 5 bases and 3 bases, in that order; junction bases with no gene match: 6. CDR3 size: 14 residues. The germline V gene encodes CDR1 SGHAT and CDR2 FQNNGV. CDR3 sequence: CASSRNRGDTEAFF. CDR3 coding DNA: TGTGCCAGCAGCAGGAACAGGGGCGACACTGAAGCTTTCTTT.

The V gene is TRBV9, the J gene TRBJ2-1, with D perhaps TRBD2 (6 bases). Germline V gene sequence: CDR1 SGDLS, CDR2 YYNGEE. The V and J ends lost 3 bases and 6 bases respectively, with 13 bases between them. The CDR3 loop spans 14 amino acids. The CDR3 coding sequence is TGTGCCAGCAGCGGGCGTGATAGCGGCAATGAGCAGTTCTTC. The encoded protein is CASSGRDSGNEQFF.

This chain joins TRBV5-1 and TRBJ2-5; 14 bases map to TRBD2. Germline CDR1 is SGHRS and CDR2 is YFSETQ. The CDR3 consists of 15 residues. Trimming took 5 bases from V and 3 from J; bases not matched to a gene: 3. The CDR3 sequence is CASRTSGGAEETQYF. Written as DNA, the CDR3 is TGCGCCAGCAGGACTAGCGGGGGGGCCGAAGAGACCCAGTACTTC.

V is TRBV6-5 and J is TRBJ1-2, with 7 bases fitting TRBD1. This CDR3 is built from 15 residues. V trimming: 0 bases; J trimming: 6 bases; junction bases outside the gene matches: 7. From germline, CDR1 is MNHEY and CDR2 SVGAGI. The CDR3 loop is CASSYSYRGGDGYTF. For the CDR3, the DNA is TGTGCCAGCAGTTACTCCTACAGGGGCGGCGATGGCTACACCTTC.